A selection of T cell receptor beta chains follows, all from one sample in a study of Graves' ophthalmopathy and Graves' hyperthyroidism. TCRdb reprocessed the multiplex PCR reads via MiXCR and lists one record per CDR3 protein. This sample has roughly 350,000 distinct CDR3 sequences; about 18% occur once, and the top ten carry about 2.4%. The sequencing sample was made of peripheral blood. These receptor sequences come from an adult woman with stable Graves' hyperthyroidism. The CDR3 runs from the conserved cysteine through the conserved F or W. The order of the fields is V gene, CDR3 length, D gene, J gene, clone size, CDR3 protein, CDR3 DNA. The D gene is left open where the match is weak. The listing skips clone size in some rows; elsewhere it reads once, few, many or a size class.

>TRBV5-1|13|.|TRBJ1-2|many
CASRMGEEYGYTF
TGCGCCAGCCGCATGGGGGAGGAGTATGGCTACACCTTC
>TRBV6-5|12|.|TRBJ1-1|many
CASSRHRDEAFF
TGTGCCAGCAGTCGACACAGGGATGAAGCTTTCTTT
>TRBV18|15|TRBD1|TRBJ2-5|few
CASSPTGGEWETQYF
TGTGCCAGCTCACCGACAGGGGGCGAGTGGGAGACCCAGTACTTC
>TRBV20-1|14|TRBD1|TRBJ1-2|.
CSARRPGQGEGYTF
TGCAGTGCTAGAAGGCCGGGACAGGGGGAGGGCTACACCTTC
>TRBV28|13|.|TRBJ1-1|many
CASTFLGNTEAFF
TGTGCCAGCACCTTTTTGGGGAACACTGAAGCTTTCTTT
>TRBV7-9|14|TRBD1|TRBJ1-1|.
CASSLGQGDTGAFF
TGTGCCAGCAGCTTGGGACAGGGCGACACTGGAGCTTTCTTT
>TRBV6-1|14|.|TRBJ1-5|once
CASSGGESRQPQHF
TGTGCCAGCAGTGGGGGGGAGAGCCGACAGCCCCAGCATTTT
>TRBV6-1|12|TRBD1|TRBJ2-1|.
CASGTEYNEQFF
TGTGCCAGCGGGACAGAATACAATGAGCAGTTCTTC
>TRBV3-1|14|.|TRBJ2-7|many
CASSHPGLSYEQYF
TGTGCCAGCAGCCACCCAGGACTCTCCTACGAGCAGTACTTC
>TRBV2|20|TRBD2|TRBJ2-6|many
CASSGTSGRKTPSGANVLTF
TGTGCCAGCAGTGGGACTAGCGGGAGGAAAACCCCCTCTGGGGCCAACGTCCTGACTTTC
>TRBV6-1|16|TRBD1|TRBJ1-1|many
CASSKGQGRGNTEAFF
TGTGCCAGCAGTAAGGGACAGGGCCGAGGGAACACTGAAGCTTTCTTT
>TRBV7-8|13|.|TRBJ2-7|many
CASRGPSSYEQYF
TGTGCCAGTCGAGGGCCGAGCTCCTACGAGCAGTACTTC
>TRBV20-1|14|TRBD2|TRBJ2-5|many
CSARTAGVGETQYF
TGCAGTGCTAGGACTGCGGGAGTAGGGGAGACCCAGTACTTC
>TRBV12-3/TRBV12-4|13|.|TRBJ1-2|many
CASAAGRSYGYTF
TGTGCCAGTGCCGCCGGAAGGAGCTATGGCTACACCTTC
>TRBV7-9|13|.|TRBJ1-1|many
CASSLAGEYEAFF
TGTGCCAGCAGCTTAGCGGGGGAGTATGAAGCTTTCTTT
>TRBV29-1|11|.|TRBJ2-7|few
CSGQGLHEQYF
TGCAGCGGGCAGGGTCTCCACGAGCAGTACTTC
>TRBV28|16|TRBD1|TRBJ2-7|many
CASSLTGTGGPYEQYF
TGTGCCAGCAGTTTAACCGGGACAGGGGGGCCCTACGAGCAGTACTTC
>TRBV18|14|.|TRBJ1-6|many
CASADKLSDSPLHF
TGTGCCAGCGCAGACAAACTATCGGATTCACCCCTCCACTTT
>TRBV6-5|14|.|TRBJ1-5|many
CASSFDRTHQPQHF
TGTGCCAGCAGTTTCGACAGGACCCATCAGCCCCAGCATTTT
>TRBV29-1|15|.|TRBJ2-5|.
CSVGRSGVGQETQYF
TGCAGCGTTGGAAGATCTGGGGTAGGCCAAGAGACCCAGTACTTC
>TRBV6-1|15|TRBD1|TRBJ2-7|many
CASSEARDRVNEQYF
TGTGCCAGCAGTGAAGCGCGGGACAGGGTAAACGAGCAGTACTTC
>TRBV5-1|14|.|TRBJ2-7|many
CASSPRDTLSEQYF
TGCGCCAGCAGCCCCCGCGACACCTTAAGCGAGCAGTACTTC
>TRBV5-1|15|.|TRBJ1-1|.
CASSLIPGVNTEAFF
TGCGCCAGCAGCTTGATCCCGGGGGTGAACACTGAAGCTTTCTTT
>TRBV7-7|14|.|TRBJ2-2|few
CASSLEGRSGRLFF
TGTGCTAGCAGCTTAGAAGGACGCTCCGGCAGGCTGTTTTTT
>TRBV7-8|12|.|TRBJ1-2|many
CASSDDFGGYTF
TGTGCCAGCAGCGACGACTTTGGTGGCTACACCTTC
>TRBV2|11|.|TRBJ2-2|many
CASMVTGELFF
TGTGCCAGCATGGTCACCGGGGAGCTGTTTTTT
>TRBV6-5|15|.|TRBJ2-7|.
CASSYSTLSSYEQYF
TGTGCCAGCAGTTACTCGACCCTCAGCTCCTACGAGCAGTACTTC
>TRBV27|13|.|TRBJ2-4|many
CASSSQGIDIQYF
TGTGCCAGCAGTAGCCAGGGGATCGACATTCAGTACTTC
>TRBV14|15|.|TRBJ2-7|many
CASSLMRGSSYEQYF
TGTGCCAGCAGTCTGATGAGAGGTAGCTCCTACGAGCAGTACTTC
>TRBV18|19|TRBD2|TRBJ2-2|few
CASSPDSGAGGGGTGELFF
TGTGCCAGCTCACCCGACAGCGGTGCGGGAGGAGGAGGCACCGGGGAGCTGTTTTTT
>TRBV6-2/TRBV6-3|14|.|TRBJ2-2|many
CASSFGQNTGELFF
TGTGCCAGCAGTTTCGGACAAAACACCGGGGAGCTGTTTTTT
>TRBV29-1|16|TRBD2|TRBJ2-7|.
CSPLRPGTSGFREQYF
TGCAGCCCCCTTCGCCCCGGGACTAGCGGGTTCCGCGAGCAGTACTTC
>TRBV5-1|14|.|TRBJ1-1|many
CASSVNGGHTEAFF
TGCGCCAGCAGCGTGAACGGGGGTCACACTGAAGCTTTCTTT
>TRBV15|13|TRBD1|TRBJ2-7|many
CATSRGQGREQYF
TGTGCCACCAGCAGAGGACAGGGGCGCGAGCAGTACTTC
>TRBV30|13|.|TRBJ1-1|many
CAWSTGLNTEAFF
TGTGCCTGGAGTACAGGACTGAACACTGAAGCTTTCTTT
>TRBV30|13|.|TRBJ1-1|many
CAWVQGRGTEAFF
TGTGCCTGGGTCCAGGGTAGGGGCACTGAAGCTTTCTTT
>TRBV13|14|.|TRBJ2-7|.
CASSFGQSAYEQYF
TGTGCCAGCAGCTTCGGACAGTCCGCCTACGAGCAGTACTTC